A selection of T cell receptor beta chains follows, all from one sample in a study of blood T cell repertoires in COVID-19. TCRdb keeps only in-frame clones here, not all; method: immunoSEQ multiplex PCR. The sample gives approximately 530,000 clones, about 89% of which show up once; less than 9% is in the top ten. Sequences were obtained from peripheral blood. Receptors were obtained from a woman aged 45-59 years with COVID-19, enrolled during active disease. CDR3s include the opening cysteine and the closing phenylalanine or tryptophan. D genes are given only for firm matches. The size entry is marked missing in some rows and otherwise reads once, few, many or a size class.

CDR3nt: TGTGCCAGCAGTGAACTGGTGACAGGGGGCAATCAGCCCCAGCATTTT
CDR3aa: CASSELVTGGNQPQHF
j_gene: TRBJ1-5
v_gene: TRBV2
abundance: once
d_gene: TRBD1

CDR3nt: TGTGCCAGCAGCACGACTAGCGGGCGCACAGATACGCAGTATTTT
CDR3aa: CASSTTSGRTDTQYF
j_gene: TRBJ2-3
v_gene: TRBV9
abundance: .
d_gene: TRBD2

CDR3nt: TGTGCCAGCAGTTTAGCGCGAAATGAGCAGTTCTTC
CDR3aa: CASSLARNEQFF
j_gene: TRBJ2-1
v_gene: TRBV12-3/TRBV12-4
abundance: .
d_gene: .

CDR3nt: TGTGCCAGCAGCCCGGACACGGCCGGGGAGCTGTTTTTT
CDR3aa: CASSPDTAGELFF
j_gene: TRBJ2-2
v_gene: TRBV5-6
abundance: .
d_gene: .

CDR3nt: TGCAGCGTTAAGGGACAGTCTGGGGCCAACGTCCTGACTTTC
CDR3aa: CSVKGQSGANVLTF
j_gene: TRBJ2-6
v_gene: TRBV29-1
abundance: .
d_gene: TRBD1

CDR3nt: TGTGCCAGCAGCTTAGGGGAAGGGGGCCGGAATGAAGCTTTCTTT
CDR3aa: CASSLGEGGRNEAFF
j_gene: TRBJ1-1
v_gene: TRBV7-3
abundance: few
d_gene: TRBD1

CDR3nt: TGTGCCACCAGTGACCCCAGAGCTAGCGGTAATGAGCAGTTCTTC
CDR3aa: CATSDPRASGNEQFF
j_gene: TRBJ2-1
v_gene: TRBV24-1
abundance: .
d_gene: TRBD2

CDR3nt: TGTGCCAGCAGCCCCAGACTAGCGGGGGGCAGTTCCTACGAGCAGTACTTC
CDR3aa: CASSPRLAGGSSYEQYF
j_gene: TRBJ2-7
v_gene: TRBV3-1/TRBV3-2
abundance: .
d_gene: TRBD2

CDR3nt: TGTGCCAGCAGCTCACCTCACAGGGAAATCTTCTACGAGCAGTACTTC
CDR3aa: CASSSPHREIFYEQYF
j_gene: TRBJ2-7
v_gene: TRBV7-2
abundance: once
d_gene: .

CDR3nt: TGTGCCAGCAGTTACCGCGGAGTCTCTAACTATGGCTACACCTTC
CDR3aa: CASSYRGVSNYGYTF
j_gene: TRBJ1-2
v_gene: TRBV6-5
abundance: .
d_gene: .

CDR3nt: TGTGCCAGCAGCCCTGATAGAGGATTTAGCCAAGAGACCCAGTACTTC
CDR3aa: CASSPDRGFSQETQYF
j_gene: TRBJ2-5
v_gene: TRBV11-2
abundance: .
d_gene: .

CDR3nt: TGTGCCAGCATTGGGCCTTACTCCTACGAGCAGTACTTC
CDR3aa: CASIGPYSYEQYF
j_gene: TRBJ2-7
v_gene: TRBV6-5
abundance: .
d_gene: .

CDR3nt: TGTGCCATCTCTGACAGGGAGAAATCCTACGAGCAGTACTTC
CDR3aa: CAISDREKSYEQYF
j_gene: TRBJ2-7
v_gene: TRBV10-3
abundance: .
d_gene: TRBD1

CDR3nt: TGTGCCAGCAGCCCCGAAGCGGGGAGTTCAACTGAAGCTTTCTTT
CDR3aa: CASSPEAGSSTEAFF
j_gene: TRBJ1-1
v_gene: TRBV3-1/TRBV3-2
abundance: .
d_gene: .

CDR3nt: TGTGCCAGCAGCTTCCGGGGACAGGGGTACAATGAGCAGTTCTTC
CDR3aa: CASSFRGQGYNEQFF
j_gene: TRBJ2-1
v_gene: TRBV9
abundance: .
d_gene: TRBD1

CDR3nt: TGTGCCAGCAATATAGCCAGGGCCCAGCCCCAGCATTTT
CDR3aa: CASNIARAQPQHF
j_gene: TRBJ1-5
v_gene: TRBV28
abundance: few
d_gene: .

CDR3nt: TGTGCCAGCGGCCCGGGGAACCCCCAGCATTTT
CDR3aa: CASGPGNPQHF
j_gene: TRBJ1-5
v_gene: TRBV27
abundance: .
d_gene: .

CDR3nt: TGTGCCAGCAGCGTAGAGTGGGGAAGGGGCACTGAAGCTTTCTTT
CDR3aa: CASSVEWGRGTEAFF
j_gene: TRBJ1-1
v_gene: TRBV9
abundance: .
d_gene: .

CDR3nt: TGTGCCAGCAGTAGGGGTAGCTCCTACGAGCAGTACTTC
CDR3aa: CASSRGSSYEQYF
j_gene: TRBJ2-7
v_gene: TRBV6-5
abundance: once
d_gene: .

CDR3nt: TGTGCCTGGAGAGTCTCGGGTCTGAGTGGTAATTCACCCCTCCACTTT
CDR3aa: CAWRVSGLSGNSPLHF
j_gene: TRBJ1-6
v_gene: TRBV30
abundance: .
d_gene: .

CDR3nt: TGTGCCAGCAGTTTAGGGATGGGACAGGGTTTTTTGAAGTACTTC
CDR3aa: CASSLGMGQGFLKYF
j_gene: TRBJ2-7
v_gene: TRBV27
abundance: .
d_gene: TRBD1

CDR3nt: TGTGCCATCAGTGGGGACAGGGGAATCACCGGGGAGCTGTTTTTT
CDR3aa: CAISGDRGITGELFF
j_gene: TRBJ2-2
v_gene: TRBV10-3
abundance: .
d_gene: TRBD1

CDR3nt: TGTGCCAGCAGCAAGATCCGGCTAGCGGGGAACTCCTACAATGAGCAGTTCTTC
CDR3aa: CASSKIRLAGNSYNEQFF
j_gene: TRBJ2-1
v_gene: TRBV3-1/TRBV3-2
abundance: .
d_gene: TRBD2

CDR3nt: TGTGCCAGCAGCCAAGTAGGTGGGACAGCTAATGAAAAACTGTTTTTT
CDR3aa: CASSQVGGTANEKLFF
j_gene: TRBJ1-4
v_gene: TRBV3-1/TRBV3-2
abundance: .
d_gene: TRBD1

CDR3nt: TGCAGCGGTATGGGCGGAGGGGATGAGCAGTTCTTC
CDR3aa: CSGMGGGDEQFF
j_gene: TRBJ2-1
v_gene: TRBV29-1
abundance: once
d_gene: .

CDR3nt: TGTGCCAGTAGTACCTACCTAGACACCGGGGAGCTGTTTTTT
CDR3aa: CASSTYLDTGELFF
j_gene: TRBJ2-2
v_gene: TRBV19
abundance: once
d_gene: .

CDR3nt: TGTGCCAGCAGTCCAGGGCAACATGGCTACACCTTC
CDR3aa: CASSPGQHGYTF
j_gene: TRBJ1-2
v_gene: TRBV7-3
abundance: .
d_gene: .

CDR3nt: TGTGCCAGCAGCTTAGCGACTAGCGGGGGTCTCAATGAGCAGTTCTTC
CDR3aa: CASSLATSGGLNEQFF
j_gene: TRBJ2-1
v_gene: TRBV7-3
abundance: .
d_gene: TRBD2

CDR3nt: TGTGCCAGCAGCTCAGTAAACACCATATATTTT
CDR3aa: CASSSVNTIYF
j_gene: TRBJ1-3
v_gene: TRBV7-6
abundance: few
d_gene: .

CDR3nt: TGTGCCAGCAGTGAGCCGGGGGGAGGCGAGCAGTACTTC
CDR3aa: CASSEPGGGEQYF
j_gene: TRBJ2-7
v_gene: TRBV28
abundance: .
d_gene: TRBD2

CDR3nt: TGTGCCAGCTCACCACTAGACAATGAGCAGTTCTTC
CDR3aa: CASSPLDNEQFF
j_gene: TRBJ2-1
v_gene: TRBV18
abundance: .
d_gene: .

CDR3nt: TGTGCCAGCAGCTTAACGGGATGGACTAGCGGGGAACGGGAGACCCAGTACTTC
CDR3aa: CASSLTGWTSGERETQYF
j_gene: TRBJ2-5
v_gene: TRBV7-3
abundance: once
d_gene: TRBD2

CDR3nt: TGCGCCAGCAGCCAAGGCAGGGCGTATAGCAATCAGCCCCAGCATTTT
CDR3aa: CASSQGRAYSNQPQHF
j_gene: TRBJ1-5
v_gene: TRBV4-1
abundance: .
d_gene: .

CDR3nt: TGTGCCAGCACCCTGGGGGGACAGACTAGCACAGATACGCAGTATTTT
CDR3aa: CASTLGGQTSTDTQYF
j_gene: TRBJ2-3
v_gene: TRBV7-8
abundance: .
d_gene: .

CDR3nt: TGTGCCAGCAGCTTAGGGACAGCGAACACTGAAGCTTTCTTT
CDR3aa: CASSLGTANTEAFF
j_gene: TRBJ1-1
v_gene: TRBV11-2
abundance: .
d_gene: .

CDR3nt: TGCGCCAGCAGCCCCGGAGGAACTCTTTTCATGAACACTGAAGCTTTCTTT
CDR3aa: CASSPGGTLFMNTEAFF
j_gene: TRBJ1-1
v_gene: TRBV5-1
abundance: few
d_gene: .

CDR3nt: TGTGCCAGCAGTGAAGGGGGGGGTCAGCCCCAGCATTTT
CDR3aa: CASSEGGGQPQHF
j_gene: TRBJ1-5
v_gene: TRBV6-4
abundance: .
d_gene: .

CDR3nt: TGTGCCAGCAGCTTTAGACCCTTTGGCAGGGACACAGGCCCGGCTACGCAGTATTTT
CDR3aa: CASSFRPFGRDTGPATQYF
j_gene: TRBJ2-3
v_gene: TRBV11-2
abundance: .
d_gene: .

CDR3nt: TGCAGCGTGACGACAGGGCCTGAAGCTTTCTTT
CDR3aa: CSVTTGPEAFF
j_gene: TRBJ1-1
v_gene: TRBV29-1
abundance: .
d_gene: TRBD1

CDR3nt: TGTGCCAGCAGCTTAGGGACAGGGACCTATGGCTACACCTTC
CDR3aa: CASSLGTGTYGYTF
j_gene: TRBJ1-2
v_gene: TRBV5-4
abundance: .
d_gene: TRBD1

CDR3nt: TGTGCCAGCGGCCAAAACCCTCAGGGCTATGGCTACACCTTC
CDR3aa: CASGQNPQGYGYTF
j_gene: TRBJ1-2
v_gene: TRBV11-1
abundance: .
d_gene: .

CDR3nt: TGCGCCAGCAGCTTCCAGGGGGAAGAGACCCAGTACTTC
CDR3aa: CASSFQGEETQYF
j_gene: TRBJ2-5
v_gene: TRBV5-1
abundance: .
d_gene: TRBD1

CDR3nt: TGTGCCTGGGAGCAGGGGGGAAATTCACCCCTCCACTTT
CDR3aa: CAWEQGGNSPLHF
j_gene: TRBJ1-6
v_gene: TRBV30
abundance: .
d_gene: TRBD1

CDR3nt: TGTGCCAGCAGTGACCGACCGGGTGATACGCAGTATTTT
CDR3aa: CASSDRPGDTQYF
j_gene: TRBJ2-3
v_gene: TRBV27
abundance: .
d_gene: .

CDR3nt: TGTGCCAGTAGAAACAGGGGGAATCAGCCCCAGCATTTT
CDR3aa: CASRNRGNQPQHF
j_gene: TRBJ1-5
v_gene: TRBV19
abundance: .
d_gene: TRBD1

CDR3nt: TGTGCCAGCAGTTTTGGGGGCTGGTACACTGAAGCTTTCTTT
CDR3aa: CASSFGGWYTEAFF
j_gene: TRBJ1-1
v_gene: TRBV28
abundance: once
d_gene: .

CDR3nt: TGTGCCAGCAGCGCAGCAGGGGGCCTTAATTCACCCCTCCACTTT
CDR3aa: CASSAAGGLNSPLHF
j_gene: TRBJ1-6
v_gene: TRBV7-9
abundance: .
d_gene: TRBD1

CDR3nt: TGTGCCAGCAGCTTAGTCGGGACACCTTCCACCGGGGAGCTGTTTTTT
CDR3aa: CASSLVGTPSTGELFF
j_gene: TRBJ2-2
v_gene: TRBV7-9
abundance: once
d_gene: .

CDR3nt: TGTGCCAGCAGTATACACAGGGGCGCGAGCAATCAGCCCCAGCATTTT
CDR3aa: CASSIHRGASNQPQHF
j_gene: TRBJ1-5
v_gene: TRBV27
abundance: .
d_gene: TRBD1

CDR3nt: TGTGCCAGCAGCCTATGGACAGGGAACACTGAAGCTTTCTTT
CDR3aa: CASSLWTGNTEAFF
j_gene: TRBJ1-1
v_gene: TRBV7-6
abundance: .
d_gene: TRBD1

CDR3nt: TGTGCCAGCAGCCTCCTTTCCCTCGGCACTGAAGCTTTCTTT
CDR3aa: CASSLLSLGTEAFF
j_gene: TRBJ1-1
v_gene: TRBV2
abundance: .
d_gene: .